The 3 T cell receptor beta chains given below trace back to one sample, sequenced in a study of beta chain features in type 1 diabetes. The entirety of the isolated RNA underwent reverse transcription, so expressed TCRB transcripts were sequenced. Profiling relied on immunoSEQ multiplex PCR, and the TCRdb table lists in-frame clones only, not all of them. The sample has under 450,000 clones; around 15% are singletons. Sequenced input: naive CD4+ T cells from blood. The receptors were gathered from a woman aged 18 to 35 in good health.

The chain recombines TRBV6-5 with TRBJ2-7; TRBD1 matches 12 bases. CDR1 is MNHEY and CDR2 is SVGAGI in the germline V gene. Germline trimming cut 0 bases from V and 8 bases from J; bases unmatched to any gene: 5. The CDR3 extends over 15 amino acids. The CDR3 loop reads CASSYSPGQGAQQYF. In DNA form, the CDR3 reads TGTGCCAGCAGTTACTCTCCGGGACAGGGGGCCCAGCAGTACTTC.

The chain joins TRBV29-1 to TRBJ1-2; D perhaps matches TRBD1 (6 bases). Trimming shortened V by 6 bases and J by 1 base, and 18 bases separated the two germline ends. Looked up from germline, CDR1 is SQVTM and CDR2 is ANQGSEA. This CDR3 is 15 amino acids long. The CDR3 sequence is CSVASGTTINYGYTF. The CDR3 DNA reads as TGCAGCGTGGCGTCCGGGACAACGATTAACTATGGCTACACCTTC. Full variable domain (outside the CDR3, taken from reference TRBV29-1 and TRBJ1-2): SAVISQKPSRDICQRGTSLTIQCQVDSQVTMMFWYRQQPGQSLTLIATANQGSEATYESGFVIDKFPISRPNLTFSTLTVSNMSPEDSSIYLCSVASGTTINYGYTFGSGTRLTVV.

The chain employs TRBV7-9 and TRBJ2-7, with TRBD1 matching 12 bases. V shed 5 bases, J shed 5 bases, and the junction held 7 bases outside the gene matches. Germline V gene lookup returns CDR1 SEHNR and CDR2 FQNEAQ (reference sequence). This CDR3 is 15 amino acids long. This chain's CDR3 is CASSDRDRGLHEQYF. Here the CDR3 DNA reads TGTGCCAGCAGCGACCGGGACAGGGGGCTCCACGAGCAGTACTTC.